Sequencing of this TCR beta chain was carried out in a study of type 1 regulatory T cells. Study information: This in vitro CD4 product, T-allo10, is enriched for Tr1 cells and alloantigen-specific.

With respect to this clonotype: Its antigen is not identified.

Regarding the study as a whole: Compared with non-Tr1 cells, Tr1 cells showed a narrower TCR repertoire.

The CDR3 has 15 residues. V lost 3 bases and J lost 1; bases outside the gene matches: 4. Germline V lookup: CDR1 DFQATT, CDR2 SNEGSKA (reference sequence). TCRdb passed the reads through MiXCR, listing each CDR3 protein once. Of fewer than 75,000 distinct CDR3 sequences in the sample, 49% were seen once. The chain links TRBV20-1 to TRBJ2-2; TRBD1 matches at 8 bases. What was sequenced was cultured non-Tr1 T cells, either the whole culture or a sorted T cell fraction (not recorded which). The source of this sequence is a human donor in good health. The CDR3 loop reads CSARPGGLNTGELFF. The DNA of the CDR3 is TGCAGTGCTAGGCCAGGGGGCTTGAACACCGGGGAGCTGTTTTTT.